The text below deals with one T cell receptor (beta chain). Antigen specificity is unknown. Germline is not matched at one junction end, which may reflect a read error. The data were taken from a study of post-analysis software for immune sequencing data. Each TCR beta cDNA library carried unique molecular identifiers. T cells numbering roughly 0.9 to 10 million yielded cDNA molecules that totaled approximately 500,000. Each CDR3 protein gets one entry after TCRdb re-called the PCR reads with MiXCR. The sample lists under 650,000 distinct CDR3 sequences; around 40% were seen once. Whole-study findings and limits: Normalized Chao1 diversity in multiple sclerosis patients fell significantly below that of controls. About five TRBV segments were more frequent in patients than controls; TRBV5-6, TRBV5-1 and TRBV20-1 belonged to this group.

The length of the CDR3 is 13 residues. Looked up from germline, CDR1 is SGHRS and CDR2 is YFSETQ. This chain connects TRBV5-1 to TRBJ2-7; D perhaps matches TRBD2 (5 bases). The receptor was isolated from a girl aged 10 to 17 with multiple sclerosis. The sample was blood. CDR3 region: CACSWESGYEQYF. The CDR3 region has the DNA TGCGCCTGCAGTTGGGAGTCTGGGTACGAGCAGTACTTC.